Presented here are 12 T cell receptor beta chains from one specimen sequenced in a study of blood T cell repertoires in COVID-19. TCRdb keeps only in-frame clones here, not all; method: immunoSEQ multiplex PCR. The sample lists 250,000 to 300,000 clones, roughly nine tenths occurring once. The specimen sequenced was peripheral blood. Every receptor here comes from a woman under 40 with COVID-19, enrolled during active disease.

CDR3 protein: CASSPGGQSTDTQYF. The CDR3 nucleotides read TGTGCCAGCTCACCAGGGGGACAAAGCACAGATACGCAGTATTTT. The chain uses TRBV18 and TRBJ2-3; a weak D match, TRBD1 (6 bases). Trimming removed 2 bases from V and 0 bases from J, with 9 bases in between. The CDR3 contains 15 residues. Germline CDR1 reads KGHSH; CDR2 reads LQKENI.

The rearrangement uses TRBV5-4 and TRBJ1-2; 7 positions agree with TRBD1. Germline V gene data show CDR1 as SGHNT and CDR2 as YYREEE (reference sequence). Trimming took 0 bases from V and 4 from J; bases not matched to a gene: 3. This CDR3 has 14 amino acids. CDR3 sequence: CASSLAGGRYGYTF. CDR3 in DNA: TGTGCCAGCAGCTTGGCAGGGGGTCGCTATGGCTACACCTTC.

This clone showed up just once. The gene calls are TRBV28 and TRBJ1-1; 7 bases fit TRBD1. Germline CDR1 is MDHEN and CDR2 is SYDVKM. CDR3 length equals 14 residues. The J segment lost 1 base and the V segment lost 6 bases, leaving 5 bases of the junction unmatched. The DNA for the CDR3 is TGTGCCAGCAGAGCCGGGACAGCGAACACTGAAGCTTTCTTT. Protein: CASRAGTANTEAFF.

This clone appeared a single time. The rearrangement joins TRBV5-6 to TRBJ1-1; D may be TRBD1 (5 bases). The germline V and J ends were trimmed by 7 bases and 10 bases, with 23 bases remaining between them. This CDR3 is built from 14 residues. In germline, CDR1 is SGHDT, CDR2 YYEEEE. The CDR3 sequence is CASLVGGYPTPAFF. The CDR3 DNA sequence: TGTGCCAGCTTGGTGGGGGGTTACCCCACGCCAGCTTTCTTT.

The genes are TRBV24-1 and TRBJ2-7; the D gene is possibly TRBD1 (6 bases). Germline assignment: CDR1 KGHDR and CDR2 SFDVKD. The CDR3 has 15 residues. With 9 bases removed from V and 2 bases from J, the gap between germline ends came to 19 bases. CDR3 bases: TGTGCCACCCTGTTTCCGGACAGAACACCCTACGAGCAGTACTTC. Translation gives CATLFPDRTPYEQYF.

The chain carries TRBV5-4 and TRBJ2-2; perhaps TRBD1 as D (6 bases). Trimming removed 2 bases from V and 1 base from J, with 9 bases in between. Germline CDR1 and CDR2: SGHNT and YYREEE (reference sequence). The length of the CDR3 is 15 residues. In DNA, the CDR3 is TGTGCCAGCAGCTTTTTACAGGGGAACACCGGGGAGCTGTTTTTT. Translation gives CASSFLQGNTGELFF.

This chain links TRBV9 with TRBJ1-5; the D gene is possibly TRBD1 (6 bases). This CDR3 region has 19 residues. Per germline, CDR1 SGDLS and CDR2 YYNGEE. Between the trimmed V and J ends, which lost 6 bases and 2 bases, there was a span of 27 bases. The CDR3 nucleotides read TGTGCCAGCATCATCGAGGGGGGGCGACAAGGAAGTGGCAATCAGCCCCAGCATTTT. Residues: CASIIEGGRQGSGNQPQHF. Variable domain in full (rest from reference TRBV9 and TRBJ1-5): DSGVTQTPKHLITATGQRVTLRCSPRSGDLSVYWYQQSLDQGLQFLIQYYNGEERAKGNILERFSAQQFPDLHSELNLSSLELGDSALYFCASIIEGGRQGSGNQPQHFGDGTRLSIL.

The CDR3, as DNA: TGTGCCAGCAGTGCCCCCGGGGGGGGCAAGGGGGACCAGTACTTC. This sequence encodes CASSAPGGGKGDQYF. The chain carries TRBV27 and TRBJ2-5, with 8 bases matching TRBD2. Unmatched junction bases numbered 15, after V lost 5 bases and J lost 10 bases. The length of the CDR3 is 15 residues. Germline V gene lookup returns CDR1 MNHEY and CDR2 SMNVEV (reference sequence).

This rearrangement joins TRBV7-2 to TRBJ2-1, with 7 positions matching TRBD2. V was pared by 0 bases and J by 0 bases, with 5 bases of the junction left unmatched. The CDR3 has 17 residues. CDR1 is SGHTA and CDR2 is FQGNSA in the germline V gene. The CDR3 sequence: CASSLAGGTLSYNEQFF. The CDR3 DNA is TGTGCCAGCAGCTTAGCCGGGGGGACCCTCTCCTACAATGAGCAGTTCTTC.

V usage is TRBV5-1 and J usage is TRBJ2-7; 7 nucleotides line up with TRBD2. Germline V CDR1 and CDR2: SGHRS, YFSETQ. V lost 2 bases to trimming and J lost 2 bases; unmatched junction nucleotides: 10. The CDR3 spans 16 residues. The CDR3 spells CASSLMAGVGTYEQYF. The CDR3 bases are TGCGCCAGCAGCTTAATGGCGGGGGTGGGGACCTACGAGCAGTACTTC. Using reference TRBV5-1 and TRBJ2-7 for the parts outside the CDR3, the full variable domain is KAGVTQTPRYLIKTRGQQVTLSCSPISGHRSVSWYQQTPGQGLQFLFEYFSETQRNKGNFPGRFSGRQFSNSRSEMNVSTLELGDSALYLCASSLMAGVGTYEQYFGPGTRLTVT.

This clone was seen just once. This chain connects TRBV18 to TRBJ2-1, with TRBD2 matching over 8 bases. J gave up 6 bases and V 3 bases, and 7 bases lay outside the gene matches. This CDR3 region has 15 residues. Germline values: CDR1 KGHSH, CDR2 LQKENI. The CDR3 loop reads CASSPTSGRGNEQFF. CDR3 coding DNA: TGTGCCAGCTCACCCACTAGCGGCCGTGGCAATGAGCAGTTCTTC.

V gene TRBV3-1 (or the pseudogene TRBV3-2) combines with J gene TRBJ2-5, with D perhaps matching TRBD2 (7 bases). The CDR3 is 17 residues long. Germline loops: CDR1 LGHDT, CDR2 YNNKEL (reference sequence). Trimming pared 2 bases from V and 5 bases from J, leaving 21 bases between. In DNA, the CDR3 is TGTGCCAGCAGCCAAAGGAGGCGGGGGCGCAGGAGCGAGACCCAGTACTTC. Protein: CASSQRRRGRRSETQYF.